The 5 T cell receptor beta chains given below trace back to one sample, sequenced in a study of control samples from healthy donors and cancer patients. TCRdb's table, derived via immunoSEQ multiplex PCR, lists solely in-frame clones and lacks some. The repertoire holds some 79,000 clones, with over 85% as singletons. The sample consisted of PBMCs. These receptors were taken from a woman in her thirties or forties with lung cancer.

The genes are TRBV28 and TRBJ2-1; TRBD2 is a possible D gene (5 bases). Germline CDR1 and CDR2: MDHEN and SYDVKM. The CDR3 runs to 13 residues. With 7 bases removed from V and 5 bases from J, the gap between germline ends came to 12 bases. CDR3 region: CASNTVGDNEQFF. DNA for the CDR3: TGTGCCAGCAATACCGTCGGGGACAATGAGCAGTTCTTC.

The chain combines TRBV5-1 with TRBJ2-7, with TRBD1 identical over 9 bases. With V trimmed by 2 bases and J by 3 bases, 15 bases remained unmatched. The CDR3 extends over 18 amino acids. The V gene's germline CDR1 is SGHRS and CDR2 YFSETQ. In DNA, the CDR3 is TGCGCCAGCAGCTTCCGCTCCGGGACAGGGAGAATAATCTACGAGCAGTACTTC. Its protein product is CASSFRSGTGRIIYEQYF.

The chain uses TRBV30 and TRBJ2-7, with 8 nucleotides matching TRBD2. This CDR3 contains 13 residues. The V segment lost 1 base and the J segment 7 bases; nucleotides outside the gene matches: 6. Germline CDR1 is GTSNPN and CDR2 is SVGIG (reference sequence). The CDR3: CAWSEGLGREQYF. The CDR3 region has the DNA TGTGCCTGGAGTGAGGGACTAGGGAGGGAGCAGTACTTC.

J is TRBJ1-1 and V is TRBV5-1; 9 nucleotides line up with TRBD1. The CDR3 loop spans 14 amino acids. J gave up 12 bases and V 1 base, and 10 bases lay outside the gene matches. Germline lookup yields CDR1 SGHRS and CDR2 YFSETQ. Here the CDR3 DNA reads TGCGCCAGCAGCTTGAACCCGGGACAGGGATCATCTTTCTTT. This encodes CASSLNPGQGSSFF.

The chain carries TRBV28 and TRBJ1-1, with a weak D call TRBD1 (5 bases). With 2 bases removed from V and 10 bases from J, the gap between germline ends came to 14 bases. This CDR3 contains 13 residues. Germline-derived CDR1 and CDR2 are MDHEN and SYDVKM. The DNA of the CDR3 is TGTGCCAGCAGTTTAACGGGGGTACCCGGAGCTTTCTTT. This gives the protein CASSLTGVPGAFF.